A selection of T cell receptor beta chains follows, all from one sample in a study of cytomegalovirus exposure and HLA in healthy donors. Sequencing used immunoSEQ multiplex PCR; TCRdb keeps in-frame clones, though not all of them. The sample holds some 75,000 clones. Input material: PBMCs. The source of these receptors is a boy aged 5 to 17 in good health and CMV-seronegative. The conserved cysteine and the conserved F or W are not part of the CDR3 here.

v_call: TRBV7-2; cdr3_aa: ASSLGRLGVNTGELF
v_call: TRBV15; cdr3_aa: ATSRDGGMVNTEAF
v_call: TRBV30; cdr3_aa: AWTSENTDTQY
v_call: TRBV29-1; cdr3_aa: SVLWGGDEQY
v_call: TRBV29-1; cdr3_aa: SATRGGVTNYGYT
v_call: TRBV4-1; cdr3_aa: ASSPEGRLGEKLF
v_call: TRBV5-1; cdr3_aa: ASSLAGEYGNYGYT
v_call: TRBV30; cdr3_aa: AWSPGLGTEAF
v_call: TRBV2; cdr3_aa: ASSEGGGSGYEQY
v_call: TRBV7-9; cdr3_aa: ASSSGQGKDTEAF
v_call: TRBV6-5; cdr3_aa: ASSPRSRNTEAF
v_call: TRBV19; cdr3_aa: ASTGMDGYT
v_call: TRBV28; cdr3_aa: ASSLPRGVTGGYT
v_call: TRBV6-4; cdr3_aa: ASSVEQNTEAF
v_call: TRBV27; cdr3_aa: ASSFLPSLDGNQPQH
v_call: TRBV9; cdr3_aa: ASSSPLGQGVSPLH
v_call: TRBV15; cdr3_aa: ATSRGPVEGYT
v_call: TRBV5-4; cdr3_aa: ASSRTGDGYT
v_call: TRBV30; cdr3_aa: AGSRGQEPSGKLF
v_call: TRBV2; cdr3_aa: ASRRTSGNNEQF
v_call: TRBV29-1; cdr3_aa: SVEASSGSRDTQY
v_call: TRBV2; cdr3_aa: ASSEGTSGEKLF